The 17 T cell receptor beta chains below were found in one sample sequenced in a study of early T cells in non-severe SARS-CoV-2 infection (dated by TCRdb to the early 2020s). Receptor amplification or capture employed 5' RACE. The data were produced on a NextSeq 500. The raw public data were reprocessed by TCRdb itself: fastp quality trimming at Q25, MiXCR clonotype calling, in-frame beta chains only. Entries that share a CDR3 protein sequence are merged under the most common genes and DNA. The sample table holds about 77,000 distinct CDR3 sequences, of which 8.5% to 10% were seen once. The top ten clonotypes cover 4.5% to 5% of the sample. The material sequenced was whole blood. The receptors were gathered from an adult who was a healthcare worker with PCR-confirmed SARS-CoV-2 infection or an uninfected control (not recorded which).

In its sample, this clonotype was seen many times. The chain carries TRBV5-5 and TRBJ1-6, with D unclear. The germline V gene has CDR1 SGHKS and CDR2 YYEKEE (reference sequence). The CDR3 is 14 amino acids. V was cut by 0 bases and J by 7 bases, with 8 bases left in between. CDR3 sequence: CASSLGPWNSPLHF. The CDR3 DNA sequence: TGTGCCAGCAGCTTGGGTCCGTGGAATTCACCCCTCCACTTT.

This rearrangement joins TRBV11-1 to TRBJ1-2; D is undetermined. This CDR3 has 16 residues. The germline CDR1 and CDR2 sequences are SGHAT and FQDESV (reference sequence). The V gene lost 4 bases and the J gene lost 10 bases, with 25 bases spanning the gap. Here the CDR3 reads CASSSPPKERRSDYTF. The CDR3 DNA is TGTGCCAGCAGCTCACCCCCCAAGGAGCGAAGATCTGACTACACCTTC.

This clonotype was recorded at least ten times. The rearrangement uses TRBV7-3 and TRBJ2-3; 7 bases map to TRBD2. The CDR3 extends over 14 amino acids. Germline V gene data show CDR1 as SGHTA and CDR2 as FQGTGA. Trimming cost V 5 bases and J 6 bases; bases outside gene matches: 8. The CDR3 is CASSPLAGVDTQYF. CDR3 bases: TGTGCCAGCAGCCCCCTGGCGGGAGTGGATACGCAGTATTTT.

This clonotype was seen at least ten times. This rearrangement joins TRBV28 to TRBJ1-2; maybe TRBD1 (5 bases). The V gene lost 3 bases and the J gene lost 5 bases, with 10 bases spanning the gap. Germline assignment: CDR1 MDHEN and CDR2 SYDVKM. The CDR3 runs 13 residues. The CDR3 DNA follows: TGTGCCAGCAGTTTGGGGCAGCAGTATGGCTACACCTTC. This translates into CASSLGQQYGYTF.

This clonotype was detected a few times. V is TRBV3-1 and J is TRBJ1-1; D ambiguous. There are 12 residues in the CDR3. Germline CDR1 and CDR2: LGHDT and YNNKEL (reference sequence). Trimming took 1 base from V and 5 from J, leaving 5 bases between them. CDR3 in DNA: TGTGCCAGCAGCCAAGGAAGTACTGAAGCTTTCTTT. The encoded protein is CASSQGSTEAFF.

In its sample, this clonotype was seen many times. The chain carries TRBV20-1 and TRBJ1-1; D may be TRBD1 (5 bases). Germline assignment: CDR1 DFQATT and CDR2 SNEGSKA (reference sequence). Trimming pared 4 bases from V and 5 bases from J, leaving 11 bases between. CDR3 length: 12 residues. The CDR3 coding sequence is TGCAGTGCTAAGACAGTCGAAACTGAAGCTTTCTTT. The encoded protein is CSAKTVETEAFF.

The gene calls are TRBV28 and TRBJ2-5; D gene unclear. With 4 bases removed from V and 0 bases from J, the gap between germline ends came to 9 bases. The CDR3 is made up of 14 amino acids. Looked up from germline, CDR1 is MDHEN and CDR2 is SYDVKM. The CDR3 reads CASSSRLYQETQYF. The CDR3 coding sequence is TGTGCCAGCAGTTCCAGATTGTACCAAGAGACCCAGTACTTC.

This clonotype was counted many times. The gene calls are TRBV7-9 and TRBJ1-5; D is unclear. Germline V gene sequence: CDR1 SEHNR, CDR2 FQNEAQ (reference sequence). The CDR3 has 13 residues. V shed 3 bases and J shed 4 bases, with 7 bases lying between them. In nucleotides, the CDR3 is TGTGCCAGCAGCTTGGACGGTAATCAGCCCCAGCATTTT. It translates to CASSLDGNQPQHF.

V gene TRBV3-1 combines with J gene TRBJ2-3, with D uncertain. V was pared by 0 bases and J by 5 bases, with 12 bases between. The CDR3 loop spans 15 amino acids. From germline, CDR1 is LGHDT and CDR2 YNNKEL (reference sequence). The CDR3 region is CASSQETTQRDTQYF. The CDR3 DNA reads as TGTGCCAGCAGCCAAGAAACGACACAGAGAGATACGCAGTATTTT.

This clonotype was detected ten times or more. The rearrangement uses TRBV18 and TRBJ2-1; the D gene could be TRBD1 or TRBD2 (5 bases each). The germline gives CDR1 KGHSH, CDR2 LQKENI. Trimming shortened V by 6 bases and J by 6 bases, and 12 bases separated the two germline ends. CDR3 length: 13 residues. The CDR3 coding sequence is TGTGCCAGCTCCCGAGGGACGTTCAATGAGCAGTTCTTC. Protein product: CASSRGTFNEQFF.

The gene calls are TRBV12-3 or TRBV12-4 and TRBJ2-7; no definite D call. Trimming cost V 6 bases and J 4 bases, with 7 bases left between them. The CDR3 consists of 11 residues. CDR3 bases: TGTGCCAGCAGAACTGGGTACGAGCAGTACTTC. Translating it yields CASRTGYEQYF.

This clonotype showed up just a few times. This rearrangement joins TRBV28 to TRBJ1-4; D gene unclear. Trimming removed 7 bases from V and 8 bases from J, with 8 bases in between. The CDR3 has 11 residues. Looked up from germline, CDR1 is MDHEN and CDR2 is SYDVKM. The CDR3 region has the DNA TGTGCCAGCAAGGCGGTAGAAAAACTGTTTTTT. Its translation: CASKAVEKLFF. The full variable domain, its missing parts supplied by reference TRBV28 and TRBJ1-4, is DVKVTQSSRYLVKRTGEKVFLECVQDMDHENMFWYRQDPGLGLRLIYFSYDVKMKEKGDIPEGYSVSREKKERFSLILESASTNQTSMYLCASKAVEKLFFGSGTQLSVL.

This clonotype was seen at least ten times. The gene calls are TRBV18 and TRBJ1-1; TRBD1 might be the D (5 bases). The CDR3 extends over 13 amino acids. Germline V gives CDR1 KGHSH, CDR2 LQKENI. Trimming removed 3 bases from V and 5 bases from J, with 10 bases in between. The CDR3 coding sequence is TGTGCCAGCTCACCCCAGGGTGGGACTGAAGCTTTCTTT. Translated: CASSPQGGTEAFF. Full variable domain (rest looked up from reference TRBV18 and TRBJ1-1): NAGVMQNPRHLVRRRGQEARLRCSPMKGHSHVYWYRQLPEEGLKFMVYLQKENIIDESGMPKERFSAEFPKEGPSILRIQQVVRGDSAAYFCASSPQGGTEAFFGQGTRLTVV.

This clonotype was observed at least ten times. V gene TRBV20-1 combines with J gene TRBJ2-1; 7 positions match TRBD1. Unmatched junction bases numbered 6, after V lost 1 base and J lost 6 bases. This CDR3 is 14 amino acids long. Germline loops: CDR1 DFQATT, CDR2 SNEGSKA (reference sequence). The CDR3 nucleotides read TGCAGTGCTAGAGGCTGGACAGGCACCAATGAGCAGTTCTTC. This translates into CSARGWTGTNEQFF.

The J gene is TRBJ2-1, the V gene TRBV12-2; the listed D gene, TRBD2, was not tested against the DNA. TRBV12-2 is a pseudogene locus. The CDR3 extends over 17 amino acids. The CDR3 nucleotides are TGTGCAAGTCGCTTAGGGACTAGGGGACCAAAGGGAAATGAGCAGTTCTTC. Translation gives CASRLGTRGPKGNEQFF.

The chain couples TRBV24-1 to TRBJ1-2; D is uncertain. This CDR3 contains 13 residues. Germline V gene data show CDR1 as KGHDR and CDR2 as SFDVKD. Trimming removed 3 bases at V and 3 bases at J, with 7 bases between. This CDR3 reads CATSDSPDYGYTF. In DNA form, the CDR3 reads TGTGCCACCAGTGATAGTCCCGACTATGGCTACACCTTC.

The J gene is TRBJ2-7, the V gene TRBV7-9; 10 bases align to TRBD1. The CDR3 runs 16 residues. Germline loops: CDR1 SEHNR, CDR2 FQNEAQ (reference sequence). V trimming: 5 bases; J trimming: 3 bases; junction bases outside the gene matches: 10. The chain's CDR3 is CASSPPEGQGYYEQYF. In DNA, the CDR3 is TGTGCCAGCAGCCCCCCGGAGGGACAGGGGTACTACGAGCAGTACTTC.